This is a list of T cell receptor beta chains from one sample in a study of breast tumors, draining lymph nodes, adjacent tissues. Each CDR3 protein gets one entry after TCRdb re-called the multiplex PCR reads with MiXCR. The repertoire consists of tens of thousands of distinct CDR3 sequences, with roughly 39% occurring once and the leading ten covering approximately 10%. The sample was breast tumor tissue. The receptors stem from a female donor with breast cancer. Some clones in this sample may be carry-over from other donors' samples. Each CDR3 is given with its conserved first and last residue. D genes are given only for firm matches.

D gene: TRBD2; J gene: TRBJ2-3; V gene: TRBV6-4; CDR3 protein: CASGTSGTDTQYF
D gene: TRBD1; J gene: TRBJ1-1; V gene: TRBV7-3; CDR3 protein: CASSSWVGQEAFF
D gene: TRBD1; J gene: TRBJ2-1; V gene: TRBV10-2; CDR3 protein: CASSESTGGYNEQFF
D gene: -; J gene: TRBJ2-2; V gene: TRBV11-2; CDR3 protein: CASSPLPGPRAGELFF
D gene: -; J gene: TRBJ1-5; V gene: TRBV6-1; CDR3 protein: CASSEGGFNQPQHF
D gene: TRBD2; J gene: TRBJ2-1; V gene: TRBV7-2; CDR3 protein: CASSLEGTSGQFF
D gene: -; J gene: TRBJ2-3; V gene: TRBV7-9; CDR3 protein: CASRPEGDTQYF
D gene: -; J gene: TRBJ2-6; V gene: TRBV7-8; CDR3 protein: CASSLVGLDLSGANVLTF
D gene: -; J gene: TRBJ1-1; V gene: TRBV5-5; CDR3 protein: CASSFDPRNTEAFF
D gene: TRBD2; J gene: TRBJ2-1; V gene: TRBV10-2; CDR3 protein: CAVGLAANEQFF
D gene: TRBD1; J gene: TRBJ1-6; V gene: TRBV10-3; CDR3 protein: CAISKTGDNSPLHF
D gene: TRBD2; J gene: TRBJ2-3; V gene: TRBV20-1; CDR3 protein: CSARVGGTRPAGGADTQYF
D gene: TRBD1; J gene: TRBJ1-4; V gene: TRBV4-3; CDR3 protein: CASSQWDRPAIGKLFF
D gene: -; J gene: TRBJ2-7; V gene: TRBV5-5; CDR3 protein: CASSFSGGNYEQYF
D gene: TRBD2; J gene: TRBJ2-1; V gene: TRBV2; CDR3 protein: CASSGSLAGVYNEQFF
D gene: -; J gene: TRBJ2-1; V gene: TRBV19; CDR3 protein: CASSIDGLEQFF
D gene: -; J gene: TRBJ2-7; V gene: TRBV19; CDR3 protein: CASSIETGPHEQYF
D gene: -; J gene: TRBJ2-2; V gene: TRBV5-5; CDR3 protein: CASSFGGLAGELFF
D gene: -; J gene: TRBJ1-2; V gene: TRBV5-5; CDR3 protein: CASSSGGPGDGYTF
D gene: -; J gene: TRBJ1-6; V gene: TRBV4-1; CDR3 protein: CASSQESSVGSPLHF
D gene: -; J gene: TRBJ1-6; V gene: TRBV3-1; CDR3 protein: CASTMDAGNSPLHF
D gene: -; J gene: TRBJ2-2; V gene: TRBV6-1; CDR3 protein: CAGDTLNTGELFF
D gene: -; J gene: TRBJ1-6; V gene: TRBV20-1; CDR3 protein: CSARQGNNSPLHF
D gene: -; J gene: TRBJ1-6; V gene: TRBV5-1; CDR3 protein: CASSLRSTENSPLHF
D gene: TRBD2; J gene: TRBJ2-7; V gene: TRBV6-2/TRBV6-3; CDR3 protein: CASSLTGGPYEQYF
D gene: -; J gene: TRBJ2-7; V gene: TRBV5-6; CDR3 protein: CASSLVQGYEQYF
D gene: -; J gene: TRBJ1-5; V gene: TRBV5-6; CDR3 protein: CASSSQTALNQPQHF
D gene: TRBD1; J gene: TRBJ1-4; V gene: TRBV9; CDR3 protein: CASSLRQGSNSELFF
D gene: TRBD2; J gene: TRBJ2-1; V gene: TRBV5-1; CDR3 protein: CASSQGLAANEQFF
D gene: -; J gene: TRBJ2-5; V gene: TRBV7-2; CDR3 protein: CASSLDRGAKETQYF
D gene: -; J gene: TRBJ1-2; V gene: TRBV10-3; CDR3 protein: CAISETLEGTYGYTF
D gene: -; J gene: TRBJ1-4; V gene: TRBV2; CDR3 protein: CASSERRGQREKLFF
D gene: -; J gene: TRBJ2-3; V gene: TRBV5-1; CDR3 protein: CASSLVGTDRTDTQYF
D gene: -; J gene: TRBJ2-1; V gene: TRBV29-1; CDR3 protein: CSVEVGQVVSYNEQFF
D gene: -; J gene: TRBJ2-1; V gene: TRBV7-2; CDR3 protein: CASSPLCASSPWGTNEQFF
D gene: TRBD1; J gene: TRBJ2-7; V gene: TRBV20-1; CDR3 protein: CSASKKTGVTYEQYF
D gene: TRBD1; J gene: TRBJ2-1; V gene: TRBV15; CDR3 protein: CATSTAGTGKLNEQFF
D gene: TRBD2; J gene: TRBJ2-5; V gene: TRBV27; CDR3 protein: CASSFGSGRSQETQYF
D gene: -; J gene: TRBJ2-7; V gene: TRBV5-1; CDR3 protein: CASSLDGYEQYF
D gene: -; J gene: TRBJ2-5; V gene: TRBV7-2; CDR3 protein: CASSLGFRTAGEYPETQYF
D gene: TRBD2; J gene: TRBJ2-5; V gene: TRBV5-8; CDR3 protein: CASSEPSGEETQYF
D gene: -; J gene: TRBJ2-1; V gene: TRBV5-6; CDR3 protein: CASSFRRGANEQFF
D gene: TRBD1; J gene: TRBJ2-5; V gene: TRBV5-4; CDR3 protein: CASSWGPGQQETQYF
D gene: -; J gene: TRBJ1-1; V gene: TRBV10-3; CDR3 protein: CAISESGNTEAFF
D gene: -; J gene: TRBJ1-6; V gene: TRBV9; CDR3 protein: CASSVSGREASPLHF
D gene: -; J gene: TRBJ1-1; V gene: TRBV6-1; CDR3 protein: CASSEAGQRAFF
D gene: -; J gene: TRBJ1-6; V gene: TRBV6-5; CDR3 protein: CASSYSNSPLHF
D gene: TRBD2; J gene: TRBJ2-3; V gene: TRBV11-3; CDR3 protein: CASSFPSRTSGRETF
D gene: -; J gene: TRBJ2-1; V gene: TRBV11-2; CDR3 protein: CASSLDLRGLGNEQFF
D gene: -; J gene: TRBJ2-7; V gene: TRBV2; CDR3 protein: CASSPTRAGKGPYEQYF
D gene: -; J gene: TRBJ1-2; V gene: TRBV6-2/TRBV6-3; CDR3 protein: CASSSGTRGSSGYTF
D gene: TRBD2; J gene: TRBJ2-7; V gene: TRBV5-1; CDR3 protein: CASSLAGTSGNTYEQYF
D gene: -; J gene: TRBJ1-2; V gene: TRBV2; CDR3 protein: CASSGTANYGYTF
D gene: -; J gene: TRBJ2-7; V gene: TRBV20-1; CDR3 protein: CSARDTPEQSF
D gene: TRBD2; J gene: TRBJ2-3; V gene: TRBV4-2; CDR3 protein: CASSQASGRTESTDTQYF
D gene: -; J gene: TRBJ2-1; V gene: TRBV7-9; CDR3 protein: CASSLGGQVGNEQFF
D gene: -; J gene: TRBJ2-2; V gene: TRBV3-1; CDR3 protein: CASSQANTGELFF